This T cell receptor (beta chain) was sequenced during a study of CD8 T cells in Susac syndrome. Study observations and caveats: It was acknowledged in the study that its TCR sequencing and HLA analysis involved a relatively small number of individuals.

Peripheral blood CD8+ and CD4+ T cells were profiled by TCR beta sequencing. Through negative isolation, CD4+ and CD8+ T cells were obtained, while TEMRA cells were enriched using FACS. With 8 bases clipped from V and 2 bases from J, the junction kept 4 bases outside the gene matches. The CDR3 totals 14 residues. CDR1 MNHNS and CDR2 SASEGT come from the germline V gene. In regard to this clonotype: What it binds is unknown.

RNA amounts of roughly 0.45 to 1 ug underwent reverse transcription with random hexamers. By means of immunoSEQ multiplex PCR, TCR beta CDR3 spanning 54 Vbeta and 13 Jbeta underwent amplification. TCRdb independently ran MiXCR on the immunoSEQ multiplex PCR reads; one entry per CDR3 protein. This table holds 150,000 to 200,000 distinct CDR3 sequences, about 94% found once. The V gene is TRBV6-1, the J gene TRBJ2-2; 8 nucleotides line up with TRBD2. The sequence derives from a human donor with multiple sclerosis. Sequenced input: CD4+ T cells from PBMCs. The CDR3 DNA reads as TGTGCCAGCGTAGCGGGAACTAACACCGGGGAGCTGTTTTTT. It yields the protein CASVAGTNTGELFF.